This T cell receptor beta chain comes out of a study of T cells in Graves' hyperthyroidism and ophthalmopathy. Study results and limitations: Researchers found most expanded thyroid clonotypes above 0.001 in blood as well.

This clonotype came up once. Its target is not known. Not enrolled were patients with uncontrolled infection, other autoimmune disease, pregnancy or lactation. Thyroid ultrasound and orbital computed tomography, with clinical symptoms and serum thyroxine and TRAb, informed diagnoses. Fresh peripheral blood, around 9.2 ml of it, supplied the PBMCs. There were TCR beta CDR3 regions amplified from RNA transcripts. HTBI primers were employed in a first-round RT-PCR of the TCR CDR3. Using its own MiXCR run on the multiplex PCR reads, TCRdb lists one record per CDR3 protein. The sample consists of around 760,000 distinct CDR3 sequences, under 45% of them appearing once. The ends lost 4 bases at V and 7 bases at J; junction bases unmatched: 10. The CDR3 length is 15 residues. Germline-derived CDR1 and CDR2 are MGHDK and SYGVNS.

The V gene is TRBV25-1, the J gene TRBJ2-5, with 9 bases identical to TRBD2. This sequence was found in a woman aged 35 to 49 with Graves' hyperthyroidism. Source material: blood. In DNA form, the CDR3 reads TGTGCCAGCAGTGTTCGGCGGGAGGGCTTGGGGACCCAGTACTTC. This codes for CASSVRREGLGTQYF.